The entry that follows covers one T cell receptor beta chain sequence. The record originates from a study of blood T cell repertoires in COVID-19. The overall study: PBMCs, B-cell-depleted T cells, or T cells were the source of the cDNA or gDNA that made up the material.

This CDR3 region has 14 residues. V lost 0 bases and J 6 bases, leaving 11 bases between the germline ends. From germline, CDR1 is ENHRY and CDR2 SYGVKD. Sequencing was performed with immunoSEQ multiplex PCR; in TCRdb, only in-frame clones are kept and a portion is missing. This table holds some 250,000 clones, around 86% found once. The sequenced material came from peripheral blood. The chain carries TRBV10-3 and TRBJ1-1; D remains unclear. The sequence was obtained from a woman aged 25 to 39 who had recovered from COVID-19. CDR3 bases: TGTGCCATCAGTGAGTCGGCCAGGAGGTCTGAAGCTTTCTTT. It specifies CAISESARRSEAFF.